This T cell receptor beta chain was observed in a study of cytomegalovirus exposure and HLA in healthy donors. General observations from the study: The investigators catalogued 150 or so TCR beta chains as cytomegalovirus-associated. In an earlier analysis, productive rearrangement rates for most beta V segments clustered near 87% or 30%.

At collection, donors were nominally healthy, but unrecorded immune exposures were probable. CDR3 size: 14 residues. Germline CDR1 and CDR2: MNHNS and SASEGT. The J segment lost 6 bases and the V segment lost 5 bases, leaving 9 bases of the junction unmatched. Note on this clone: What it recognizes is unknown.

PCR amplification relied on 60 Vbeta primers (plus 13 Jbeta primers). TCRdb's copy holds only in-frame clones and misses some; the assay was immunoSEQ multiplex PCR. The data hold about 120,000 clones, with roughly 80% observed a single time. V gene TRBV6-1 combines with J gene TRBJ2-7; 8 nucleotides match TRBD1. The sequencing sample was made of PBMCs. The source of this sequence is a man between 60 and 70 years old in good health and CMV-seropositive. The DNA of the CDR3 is TGTGCCAGCAGTACTGGACAGGGACTCTTCGAGCAGTACTTC. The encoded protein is CASSTGQGLFEQYF.